Shown below are 24 T cell receptor beta chains from a single sample sequenced in a study of blood T cell repertoires in COVID-19. Sequencing was performed with immunoSEQ multiplex PCR; in TCRdb, only in-frame clones are kept and a portion is missing. The sample carries about 150,000 clones, around nine tenths recorded once. Sample: peripheral blood. The receptors were gathered from a woman in her 50s with active or convalescent COVID-19.

J is TRBJ2-5 and V is TRBV24-1, with D unresolved. V lost 3 bases and J lost 3, with 7 bases in between. CDR1 KGHDR and CDR2 SFDVKD come from the germline V gene. This CDR3 has 13 amino acids. The CDR3 sequence: CATSDPGKETQYF. CDR3 DNA: TGTGCCACCAGTGATCCAGGAAAAGAGACCCAGTACTTC.

This rearrangement joins TRBV27 to TRBJ2-1, with TRBD2 matching 7 bases. From germline, CDR1 is MNHEY and CDR2 SMNVEV (reference sequence). V shed 1 base and J 6 bases; nucleotides not matched to a gene: 0. The CDR3 length is 13 residues. CDR3 sequence reads: CASSLWGGNEQFF. In DNA form, the CDR3 reads TGTGCCAGCAGTTTATGGGGGGGCAATGAGCAGTTCTTC.

This clone was detected only a few times. This rearrangement joins TRBV9 to TRBJ1-1; perhaps TRBD1 as D (5 bases). The CDR3 is 13 residues long. Trimming cost V 3 bases and J 3 bases, with 9 bases left between them. The germline gives CDR1 SGDLS, CDR2 YYNGEE. The CDR3 here is CASSADMYTEAFF. As DNA, the CDR3 is TGTGCCAGCAGCGCGGACATGTACACTGAAGCTTTCTTT.

This clone was seen more than once but under ten times. V is TRBV7-9 and J is TRBJ1-1; D gene uncertain. CDR1 is SEHNR and CDR2 is FQNEAQ in the germline V gene (reference sequence). Trimming removed 4 bases from V and 3 bases from J, with 9 bases in between. This CDR3 comprises 13 residues. The CDR3 is CASSYGADTEAFF. The CDR3 nucleotides are TGTGCCAGCAGCTACGGAGCAGACACTGAAGCTTTCTTT.

The chain employs TRBV5-4 and TRBJ2-1; D is undetermined. In germline, CDR1 is SGHNT, CDR2 YYREEE (reference sequence). The V end was cut by 0 bases, the J end by 9 bases, with 4 bases between. This CDR3 contains 11 residues. The CDR3 reads CASSLALEQFF. CDR3 nucleotide sequence: TGTGCCAGCAGCTTGGCCCTTGAGCAGTTCTTC.

This chain connects TRBV21-1 to TRBJ2-3; the table gives TRBD2 as D, unverified against the DNA. TRBV21-1 is described as a pseudogene. CDR3 length equals 16 residues. Here the CDR3 DNA reads TGTGCCAGCAGCAAAGACGCAGGGAGGGGCACAGATACGCAGTATTTT. Residues: CASSKDAGRGTDTQYF.

The V call is TRBV19, the J call TRBJ1-1, with TRBD1 identical over 7 bases. V lost 6 bases, J lost 8 bases, and 9 bases stayed unmatched. Per germline, CDR1 LNHDA and CDR2 SQIVND (reference sequence). There are 13 residues in the CDR3. CDR3 bases: TGTGCCAGTAGCAACCGGGACAGTAAAGAAGCTTTCTTT. It specifies CASSNRDSKEAFF.

The chain employs TRBV9 and TRBJ2-5, with 9 bases fitting TRBD1. The CDR3 is 16 residues long. The junction had 6 bases not matched to a gene; V was cut back by 2 bases and J by 1 base. CDR1 is SGDLS, CDR2 YYNGEE, per germline. The CDR3 protein is CASSVGTGKAQETQYF. CDR3 nucleotides: TGTGCCAGCAGCGTGGGGACAGGGAAGGCCCAAGAGACCCAGTACTTC.

This clone has more than one count but fewer than ten. The chain carries TRBV3-1 (or the pseudogene TRBV3-2) and TRBJ1-6; 10 bases map to TRBD1. The CDR3 consists of 16 residues. The J segment lost 10 bases and the V segment lost 4 bases, leaving 10 bases of the junction unmatched. In germline, CDR1 is LGHDT, CDR2 YNNKEL (reference sequence). The CDR3 sequence: CASSPGTGAVSSPLHF. CDR3 coding DNA: TGTGCCAGCAGCCCGGGGACAGGGGCGGTGTCATCACCCCTCCACTTT.

The chain uses TRBV7-9 and TRBJ2-1, with 8 bases identical to TRBD2. The CDR3 is 15 amino acids. The ends lost 5 bases at V and 7 bases at J; junction bases unmatched: 10. Germline V gene sequence: CDR1 SEHNR, CDR2 FQNEAQ (reference sequence). The CDR3 bases are TGTGCCAGCAGCCCGGGACTAGGGGCCCTGAATGAGCAGTTCTTC. Its protein is CASSPGLGALNEQFF.

On this clone itself: A read error may account for a junction end that differs from germline. DNA for the CDR3: TGTGCCAGCAACTTACAGGGGGCTGTGACTGAAGCTTTCTTT. The encoded protein is CASNLQGAVTEAFF. The chain recombines TRBV7-9 with TRBJ1-1; TRBD1 agrees at 9 bases. The germline V gene has CDR1 SEHNR and CDR2 FQNEAQ (reference sequence). This CDR3 region has 14 residues.

The chain joins TRBV12-5 to TRBJ2-1; 8 bases line up with TRBD2. V lost 2 bases, J lost 7 bases, and 16 bases stayed unmatched. This CDR3 is built from 18 residues. From germline, CDR1 is LGHNT and CDR2 FRNRAP. The DNA of the CDR3 is TGTGCTAGTGGTTTGCCCCGCCCGGCCGCGGGGGGCCATAATGAGCAGTTCTTC. This encodes CASGLPRPAAGGHNEQFF.

J is TRBJ1-3 and V is TRBV4-3, with a possible D match to TRBD1 (6 bases). The CDR3 has 17 amino acids. Between the trimmed V and J ends, which lost 4 bases and 0 bases, there was a span of 16 bases. The V gene's germline CDR1 is LGHNA and CDR2 YSLEER. Here the CDR3 reads CASSPSVQGHSGNTIYF. In DNA, the CDR3 is TGCGCCAGCAGCCCATCGGTGCAGGGACACTCTGGAAACACCATATATTTT.

The V and J genes are TRBV19 and TRBJ1-2, with D possibly being TRBD1 (6 bases). CDR3 length: 14 amino acids. Trimming shortened V by 6 bases and J by 4 bases, and 15 bases separated the two germline ends. Looked up from germline, CDR1 is LNHDA and CDR2 is SQIVND (reference sequence). Here the CDR3 DNA reads TGTGCCAGTAGCCCCCGGACAGCTGCCTATGGCTACACCTTC. Translating gives CASSPRTAAYGYTF.

This clone was observed a handful of times. V usage is TRBV5-5 and J usage is TRBJ1-5; a possible D gene is TRBD1 (6 bases). This CDR3 is 15 amino acids long. V lost 4 bases and J 3 bases, leaving 14 bases between the germline ends. Germline lookup yields CDR1 SGHKS and CDR2 YYEKEE (reference sequence). The DNA for the CDR3 is TGTGCCAGCAGCCTGGGACAAGGCTTCAATCAGCCCCAGCATTTT. Protein product: CASSLGQGFNQPQHF.

This rearrangement joins TRBV4-1 to TRBJ2-5, with 13 bases that match TRBD2. V was pared by 2 bases and J by 7 bases, with 7 bases of the junction left unmatched. The CDR3 contains 16 residues. CDR1 and CDR2 from the germline V gene are MGHRA and YSYEKL. CDR3 nucleotide sequence: TGCGCCAGCAGCCAACCCGGGACTAGCGGGGTTGGGACCCAGTACTTC. It translates to CASSQPGTSGVGTQYF.

In its sample, this clone was seen once. V and J are TRBV4-3 and TRBJ2-1; 12 bases are a match to TRBD2. Germline V gene sequence: CDR1 LGHNA, CDR2 YSLEER. This CDR3 spans 18 amino acids. The trim removed 1 base at V and 3 bases at J, leaving 7 bases unmatched. The CDR3 coding sequence is TGCGCCAGCAGCCAAGGGTCTAGCGGGAGGGGATACTACAATGAGCAGTTCTTC. Protein sequence: CASSQGSSGRGYYNEQFF.

The V and J genes are TRBV6-5 and TRBJ2-2, with D perhaps TRBD1 (5 bases). With 2 bases removed from V and 4 bases from J, the gap between germline ends came to 14 bases. Germline CDR1 and CDR2: MNHEY and SVGAGI. The CDR3 spans 16 residues. The DNA of the CDR3 is TGTGCCAGCAGTTACCCGCAAGGGGTAGGCACCGGGGAGCTGTTTTTT. Translating gives CASSYPQGVGTGELFF.

This chain joins TRBV7-3 and TRBJ2-5; unclear D gene. The CDR3 consists of 13 residues. Germline V lookup: CDR1 SGHTA, CDR2 FQGTGA. The V end lost 2 bases, the J end lost 0 bases, and 4 bases lay between the germline ends. The CDR3 is CASSLHNQETQYF. CDR3 DNA sequence: TGTGCCAGCAGCTTACACAACCAAGAGACCCAGTACTTC. The whole variable domain, filled in from reference TRBV7-3 and TRBJ2-5, reads GAGVSQTPSNKVTEKGKYVELRCDPISGHTALYWYRQSLGQGPEFLIYFQGTGAADDSGLPNDRFFAVRPEGSVSTLKIQRTERGDSAVYLCASSLHNQETQYFGPGTRLLVL.

The chain couples TRBV18 to TRBJ1-2, with D perhaps TRBD1 (6 bases). V lost 4 bases and J 3 bases, leaving 12 bases between the germline ends. The germline V gene has CDR1 KGHSH and CDR2 LQKENI. This CDR3 has 14 residues. The chain's CDR3 is CASSQTGNDYGYTF. CDR3 nucleotide sequence: TGTGCCAGCTCACAAACAGGGAATGACTATGGCTACACCTTC.

Note on this clone: Other DNA sequences in the sample encode the same CDR3. This rearrangement joins TRBV3-1 (or the pseudogene TRBV3-2) to TRBJ2-7; maybe TRBD1 (6 bases). From germline, CDR1 is LGHDT and CDR2 YNNKEL (reference sequence). The CDR3 spans 14 residues. Trimming took 1 base from V and 2 from J, leaving 9 bases between them. CDR3 residues: CASSQGTATYEQYF. The CDR3, as DNA: TGTGCCAGCAGCCAAGGGACAGCCACCTACGAGCAGTACTTC.

The chain links TRBV27 to TRBJ1-4, with no clear D. Trimming took 3 bases from V and 3 from J, leaving 8 bases between them. Germline loops: CDR1 MNHEY, CDR2 SMNVEV (reference sequence). The CDR3 is 14 residues long. CDR3 bases: TGTGCCAGCAGTTTGTTGAGGCCTAATGAAAAACTGTTTTTT. It specifies CASSLLRPNEKLFF.

The chain recombines TRBV29-1 with TRBJ1-2; 9 nucleotides align to TRBD1. In germline, CDR1 is SQVTM, CDR2 ANQGSEA. V lost 4 bases to trimming and J lost 0 bases; unmatched junction nucleotides: 0. The CDR3 has 13 residues. The CDR3 loop reads CSVGQGANYGYTF. The DNA for the CDR3 is TGCAGCGTTGGACAGGGGGCTAACTATGGCTACACCTTC.

This clone has only one observation. The chain uses TRBV4-3 and TRBJ2-3; D is perhaps TRBD2 (7 bases). The CDR3 runs to 17 residues. Germline V CDR1 and CDR2: LGHNA, YSLEER. V dropped 0 bases and J dropped 2 bases, with 15 bases sitting between them. In nucleotides, the CDR3 is TGCGCCAGCAGCCAAGAGCTTGGGGGGGCGAACACAGATACGCAGTATTTT. This sequence encodes CASSQELGGANTDTQYF.